This T cell receptor (beta chain) was observed in a study of shared clonotypes between healthy human individuals. Overall study findings and caveats: Lower generation probabilities were found for non-shared clonotypes than for those shared by all four donors.

To note about this clone: Its antigen is not identified.

The CDR3 sequence is 17 residues long. Trimming took off 6 bases at V and 0 bases at J, with 17 bases between the two ends. CDR1 is SGHVS, CDR2 FNYEAQ, per germline. Naive CD8 isolation took CD45RO-negative cells positively selected for CCR7 and excluded terminally differentiated effector memory CD45RA+ cells. Profiled with immunoSEQ multiplex PCR; TCRdb holds only in-frame clones, not every one. The table shows hundreds of thousands of clones, with 95% to 98% occurring only once. Sequencing was done on a sample of naive CD8+ T cells sorted from blood. The chain recombines TRBV7-6 with TRBJ2-2, with D perhaps TRBD1 (6 bases). The TCR sequence derives from a young man in good health. The CDR3 spells CASSSHRDTPNTGELFF. The CDR3 DNA reads as TGTGCCAGCAGTTCACATCGGGACACCCCGAACACCGGGGAGCTGTTTTTT.